The 18 T cell receptor beta chains below were found in one sample sequenced in a study of T cells after posttransplantation cyclophosphamide. Clones were read by immunoSEQ multiplex PCR, and TCRdb kept only the in-frame ones, dropping some. Among about 52,000 clones listed, 94% were seen once. The material sequenced was PBMCs. These receptors were obtained from a woman aged 25 to 39 in good health and a related stem cell transplant donor.

The chain links TRBV5-1 to TRBJ2-2; 9 bases agree with TRBD1. The V gene's germline CDR1 is SGHRS and CDR2 YFSETQ. CDR3 length: 15 amino acids. Unmatched junction bases numbered 7, after V lost 3 bases and J lost 7 bases. CDR3 nucleotides: TGCGCCAGCAGCTACGACAGGGGGTTAAACGGGGAGCTGTTTTTT. It translates to CASSYDRGLNGELFF.

The chain employs TRBV5-4 and TRBJ2-1, with 11 bases aligning to TRBD1. Trimming removed 4 bases from V and 4 bases from J; junction bases left unmatched: 7. The length of the CDR3 is 16 residues. Per the germline V gene, CDR1 is SGHNT and CDR2 is YYREEE (reference sequence). This CDR3 is CASSPRTGGKYNEQFF. In nucleotides, the CDR3 is TGTGCCAGCAGCCCCCGGACAGGGGGCAAATACAATGAGCAGTTCTTC. Drawing the rest from reference TRBV5-4 and TRBJ2-1, the complete variable domain is ETGVTQSPTHLIKTRGQQVTLRCSSQSGHNTVSWYQQALGQGPQFIFQYYREEENGRGNFPPRFSGLQFPNYSSELNVNALELDDSALYLCASSPRTGGKYNEQFFGPGTRLTVL.

CDR3 in amino acids: CASSQDLERGTAQYF. The CDR3, as DNA: TGTGCCAGCAGCCAAGATTTGGAGCGAGGCACGGCCCAGTACTTC. The rearrangement uses TRBV4-2 and TRBJ2-5; D is undetermined. V was trimmed by 0 bases and J by 9 bases, leaving 17 bases between them. The CDR3 loop spans 15 amino acids. CDR1 and CDR2 (germline): LGHNA, YNFKEQ.

The chain is built from TRBV7-9 and TRBJ1-5; possibly TRBD1 for D (6 bases). Trimming cost V 7 bases and J 2 bases, with 6 bases left between them. CDR1 and CDR2 from the germline V gene are SEHNR and FQNEAQ (reference sequence). The CDR3 loop spans 12 amino acids. The CDR3 sequence is CASNRGNQPQHF. The DNA for the CDR3 is TGTGCCAGCAACAGGGGCAATCAGCCCCAGCATTTT.

This sequence joins TRBV7-2 and TRBJ2-7; D is possibly TRBD1 (6 bases). The CDR3 spans 14 residues. Germline V lookup: CDR1 SGHTA, CDR2 FQGNSA. Trimming removed 2 bases at V and 5 bases at J, with 13 bases between. The CDR3 spells CASSLMSGVHEQYF. The CDR3 nucleotides read TGTGCCAGCAGCTTAATGTCAGGGGTACACGAGCAGTACTTC.

This chain connects TRBV7-2 to TRBJ1-3; D unresolved. The CDR3 spans 15 residues. The V end lost 5 bases, the J end lost 1 base, and 12 bases lay between the germline ends. CDR1 and CDR2 from the germline V gene are SGHTA and FQGNSA. The CDR3 loop is CASSLGGDSGNTIYF. CDR3 coding DNA: TGTGCCAGCAGCCTCGGAGGAGATTCTGGAAACACCATATATTTT.

This rearrangement joins TRBV27 to TRBJ2-3; D remains unclear. This CDR3 is 15 amino acids long. Per the germline V gene, CDR1 is MNHEY and CDR2 is SMNVEV (reference sequence). Deletions cut 3 bases from V and 1 base from J, with 11 bases between. The chain's CDR3 is CASSFDSRGTDTQYF. In nucleotides, the CDR3 is TGTGCCAGCAGTTTTGATAGTAGAGGCACAGATACGCAGTATTTT.

The chain joins TRBV6-5 to TRBJ2-5; D gene ambiguous. The CDR3 runs to 12 residues. Germline V gives CDR1 MNHEY, CDR2 SVGAGI. V was clipped by 5 bases and J by 4 bases, with 8 bases between them. CDR3 coding DNA: TGTGCCAGCAGTCGGGTTGGAGAGACCCAGTACTTC. Encoded protein: CASSRVGETQYF.

This chain connects TRBV30 to TRBJ1-6, with no clear D. CDR1 is GTSNPN and CDR2 is SVGIG in the germline V gene (reference sequence). Between the trimmed V and J ends, which lost 4 bases and 0 bases, there was a span of 7 bases. The CDR3 sequence is 14 residues long. Written as DNA, the CDR3 is TGTGCCTGGACGGGGTTCTCCTATAATTCACCCCTCCACTTT. Translation gives CAWTGFSYNSPLHF.

The chain recombines TRBV4-3 with TRBJ2-5; 7 nucleotides line up with TRBD2. The V and J ends lost 1 base and 0 bases, in that order; junction bases with no gene match: 5. This CDR3 comprises 16 residues. CDR1 and CDR2 (germline): LGHNA, YSLEER. CDR3: CASSQGAGPNQETQYF. CDR3 in DNA: TGCGCCAGCAGCCAAGGAGCGGGGCCTAACCAAGAGACCCAGTACTTC.

Here the CDR3 reads CSVLTSGDTQYF. As DNA, the CDR3 is TGCAGCGTTCTGACTAGCGGAGATACGCAGTATTTT. This chain uses TRBV29-1 with TRBJ2-3, with 9 bases that match TRBD2. CDR1 is SQVTM, CDR2 ANQGSEA, per germline. This CDR3 spans 12 amino acids. Trimming at V came to 5 bases and at J to 5 bases, leaving 2 bases not matched to a gene.

This clone was counted many times. The V and J genes are TRBV5-1 and TRBJ2-3; D perhaps matches TRBD1 (5 bases). CDR3 length: 14 amino acids. CDR1 and CDR2 from the germline V gene are SGHRS and YFSETQ. The V end lost 1 base, the J end lost 2 bases, and 8 bases lay between the germline ends. CDR3 region: CASSLLQVTDTQYF. CDR3 sequence (DNA): TGCGCCAGCAGCTTGCTACAGGTCACAGATACGCAGTATTTT.

The gene calls are TRBV9 and TRBJ2-5; TRBD2 matches 7 bases. CDR1 is SGDLS and CDR2 is YYNGEE in the germline V gene. The CDR3 is 14 residues long. V was pared by 2 bases and J by 5 bases, with 6 bases of the junction left unmatched. CDR3 coding DNA: TGTGCCAGCAGCGTGGGACTGGGAGGGGAGACCCAGTACTTC. Its translation is CASSVGLGGETQYF.

The V gene is TRBV19, the J gene TRBJ2-3, with 8 bases aligning to TRBD2. V dropped 4 bases and J dropped 4; count of bases not matched to a gene: 10. This CDR3 contains 16 residues. Germline-derived CDR1 and CDR2 are LNHDA and SQIVND (reference sequence). CDR3 region: CASSTVGAGGPDTQYF. CDR3 in DNA: TGTGCCAGTAGTACCGTGGGCGCGGGGGGCCCAGATACGCAGTATTTT.

CDR3 sequence (DNA): TGTGCCAGCAGCCCAGGGCAGAACACTGAAGCTTTCTTT. It is translated as CASSPGQNTEAFF. The chain links TRBV28 to TRBJ1-1, with D perhaps TRBD1 (5 bases). The germline V gene has CDR1 MDHEN and CDR2 SYDVKM. With 6 bases removed from V and 1 base from J, the gap between germline ends came to 9 bases. The CDR3 is 13 amino acids.

The V gene is TRBV28, the J gene TRBJ2-7; 11 positions match TRBD1. The germline CDR1 and CDR2 sequences are MDHEN and SYDVKM. The CDR3 extends over 13 amino acids. J gave up 3 bases and V 8 bases, and 3 bases lay outside the gene matches. CDR3 residues: CASLDRGRYEQYF. The DNA for the CDR3 is TGTGCCAGCCTGGACAGGGGGCGCTACGAGCAGTACTTC.

This clone occurred once. This sequence joins TRBV18 and TRBJ2-2; tentative D call: TRBD1 (6 bases). Germline CDR1 is KGHSH and CDR2 is LQKENI. The CDR3 sequence is 17 residues long. Trimming cost V 0 bases and J 3 bases, with 14 bases left between them. CDR3 DNA: TGTGCCAGCTCACCACCGGTGGGGGCGCCGGACACCGGGGAGCTGTTTTTT. The encoded protein is CASSPPVGAPDTGELFF. Combining the CDR3 with reference TRBV18 and TRBJ2-2 gives the whole variable domain NAGVMQNPRHLVRRRGQEARLRCSPMKGHSHVYWYRQLPEEGLKFMVYLQKENIIDESGMPKERFSAEFPKEGPSILRIQQVVRGDSAAYFCASSPPVGAPDTGELFFGEGSRLTVL.

This sequence joins TRBV7-6 and TRBJ2-1, with D maybe TRBD1 (6 bases). The V and J ends lost 3 bases and 5 bases respectively, with 14 bases between them. The CDR3 extends over 15 amino acids. In germline, CDR1 is SGHVS, CDR2 FNYEAQ. The CDR3 DNA reads as TGTGCCAGCAGCTTCGGGACACACTGGGACAATGAGCAGTTCTTC. This codes for CASSFGTHWDNEQFF.